The next 17 T cell receptor beta chains were all read from a single sample in a study of OX40 agonist ivuxolimab in advanced cancers. The data were produced by immunoSEQ multiplex PCR, yet TCRdb's version contains in-frame clones alone and is incomplete. The data hold some 32,000 clones, with less than 90% observed a single time. Material: CD4+ or CD8+ T cells sorted from blood, obtained in a trial of the OX40 agonist ivuxolimab. These TCRs come from an adult with an advanced solid tumor such as melanoma, head and neck, liver or kidney cancer.

The J gene is TRBJ1-5, the V gene TRBV9; D may be TRBD1 (5 bases). The V end was cut by 3 bases, the J end by 6 bases, with 10 bases between. The CDR3 covers 13 residues. Germline assignment: CDR1 SGDLS and CDR2 YYNGEE. CDR3 protein: CASSAGTSQPQHF. CDR3 DNA: TGTGCCAGCAGCGCCGGGACTTCTCAGCCCCAGCATTTT.

Here the CDR3 reads CASSVGGGTSIGEQFF. CDR3 nucleotides: TGTGCCAGCAGCGTAGGAGGAGGGACTAGCATCGGTGAGCAGTTCTTC. V usage is TRBV9 and J usage is TRBJ2-1; 9 nucleotides agree with TRBD2. Germline V gene data show CDR1 as SGDLS and CDR2 as YYNGEE. CDR3 length: 16 residues. Germline trimming cut 0 bases from V and 9 bases from J; bases unmatched to any gene: 10.

The chain recombines TRBV25-1 with TRBJ2-7; TRBD1 aligns across 7 bases. CDR3 size: 12 residues. J was trimmed by 2 bases and V by 6 bases; bases with no gene match: 1. Germline lookup yields CDR1 MGHDK and CDR2 SYGVNS. For the CDR3, the DNA is TGTGCCAGCAGGACAGGGCCCTACGAGCAGTACTTC. Protein: CASRTGPYEQYF.

V is TRBV7-2 and J is TRBJ2-2; D is undetermined. The V gene's germline CDR1 is SGHTA and CDR2 FQGNSA. V shed 0 bases and J shed 6 bases, with 8 bases lying between them. This CDR3 is 14 amino acids long. The DNA for the CDR3 is TGTGCCAGCAGCTTAGCGGGCCCCTCCGGGGAGCTGTTTTTT. Its protein is CASSLAGPSGELFF.

The chain uses TRBV27 and TRBJ1-6, with D possibly TRBD1 on 6 matching bases. The CDR3 sequence is 17 residues long. Germline loops: CDR1 MNHEY, CDR2 SMNVEV (reference sequence). V was pared by 2 bases and J by 8 bases, with 19 bases between. The CDR3 region has the DNA TGTGCCAGCAGTTTAATAGGGGACAACCCGTCCTATTCACCCCTCCACTTT. Its translation: CASSLIGDNPSYSPLHF.

This rearrangement joins TRBV7-9 to TRBJ1-1; a possible D gene is TRBD1 (6 bases). V was shortened by 4 bases and J by 5 bases, with 14 bases between the two germline ends. The CDR3 is made up of 14 amino acids. Germline V gives CDR1 SEHNR, CDR2 FQNEAQ (reference sequence). Here the CDR3 reads CASSWGGQETEAFF. For the CDR3, the DNA is TGTGCCAGCAGCTGGGGGGGGCAAGAGACTGAAGCTTTCTTT.

J is TRBJ2-7 and V is TRBV19; D is unclear. The germline CDR1 and CDR2 sequences are LNHDA and SQIVND (reference sequence). The germline V and J ends were trimmed by 6 bases and 1 base, with 13 bases remaining between them. The CDR3 contains 14 residues. The CDR3: CASSPPRISYEQYF. CDR3 bases: TGTGCCAGTAGCCCCCCCAGGATATCCTACGAGCAGTACTTC.

The V call is TRBV28, the J call TRBJ2-7; the match to TRBD1 covers 8 bases. CDR3 length: 13 amino acids. CDR1 is MDHEN, CDR2 SYDVKM, per germline. The junction had 7 bases not matched to a gene; V was cut back by 7 bases and J by 5 bases. Here the CDR3 DNA reads TGTGCCAGCAACCCGACAGGGGTGGACGAGCAGTACTTC. Translating gives CASNPTGVDEQYF.

In this sample, this clone turned up once. The genes are TRBV6-4 and TRBJ2-2, with 8 positions matching TRBD1. The germline V gene has CDR1 MRHNA and CDR2 SNTAGT. V shed 2 bases, J shed 3 bases, and the junction held 5 bases outside the gene matches. CDR3 length: 16 amino acids. CDR3 loop: CASSDLLTGDTGELFF. CDR3 bases: TGTGCCAGCAGTGACCTTTTGACAGGGGACACCGGGGAGCTGTTTTTT.

This clone was seen more than once but under ten times. The chain uses TRBV28 and TRBJ1-5, with 8 bases lining up with TRBD1. The germline V gene has CDR1 MDHEN and CDR2 SYDVKM. The CDR3 contains 15 residues. V lost 6 bases to trimming and J lost 2 bases; unmatched junction nucleotides: 6. The CDR3 loop is CASSVQGEGNQPQHF. In DNA, the CDR3 is TGTGCCAGCAGCGTACAGGGGGAGGGCAATCAGCCCCAGCATTTT.

This sequence joins TRBV10-3 and TRBJ2-7; 7 nucleotides match TRBD1. The CDR3 contains 14 residues. Germline-derived CDR1 and CDR2 are ENHRY and SYGVKD. The trim removed 7 bases at V and 0 bases at J, leaving 6 bases unmatched. The CDR3 coding sequence is TGTGCCATCACTCCGACAGGGAGCTCCTACGAGCAGTACTTC. It encodes CAITPTGSSYEQYF.

V is TRBV4-1 and J is TRBJ1-1; no definite D call. From germline, CDR1 is MGHRA and CDR2 YSYEKL. V dropped 0 bases and J dropped 3 bases, with 14 bases sitting between them. There are 16 residues in the CDR3. As DNA, the CDR3 is TGCGCCAGCAGCCAAGATAGGAGAGGGTCGGACACTGAAGCTTTCTTT. This gives the protein CASSQDRRGSDTEAFF.

Concerning this clone: This same CDR3 is encoded by further DNA sequences in the sample. V and J are TRBV19 and TRBJ1-5; no definite D call. Trimming cost V 2 bases and J 0 bases, with 8 bases left between them. The CDR3 totals 15 residues. Germline V CDR1 and CDR2: LNHDA, SQIVND (reference sequence). CDR3 DNA: TGTGCCAGTAGTATATCGGGTTATAGCAATCAGCCCCAGCATTTT. It codes for CASSISGYSNQPQHF.

The chain links TRBV7-3 to TRBJ1-2; possibly TRBD1 for D (6 bases). Looked up from germline, CDR1 is SGHTA and CDR2 is FQGTGA. The CDR3 has 14 amino acids. Trimming shortened V by 2 bases and J by 0 bases, and 7 bases separated the two germline ends. The CDR3 is CASSLHRANYGYTF. The CDR3 nucleotides are TGTGCCAGCAGCTTACACAGGGCTAACTATGGCTACACCTTC.

The CDR3 loop is CASSYGGSRETQYF. The CDR3 coding sequence is TGTGCCAGCAGTTACGGGGGGTCGAGGGAGACCCAGTACTTC. The chain couples TRBV6-5 to TRBJ2-5, with D perhaps TRBD2 (6 bases). Germline CDR1 is MNHEY and CDR2 is SVGAGI. V was shortened by 2 bases and J by 5 bases, with 12 bases between the two germline ends. This CDR3 contains 14 residues.

The chain employs TRBV27 and TRBJ1-1; D gene unclear. Trimming removed 9 bases from V and 3 bases from J, with 14 bases in between. The CDR3 totals 13 residues. Germline V CDR1 and CDR2: MNHEY, SMNVEV (reference sequence). The CDR3 nucleotides are TGTGCCAGTACGACGGGTCTGGACACTGAAGCTTTCTTT. Amino acid sequence: CASTTGLDTEAFF.

The genes are TRBV7-9 and TRBJ1-1; the D gene is possibly TRBD1 (6 bases). The CDR3 runs to 16 residues. From germline, CDR1 is SEHNR and CDR2 FQNEAQ (reference sequence). Trimming removed 5 bases at V and 3 bases at J, with 19 bases between. This chain's CDR3 is CASSPRQAGWDTEAFF. The CDR3 nucleotides read TGTGCCAGCAGCCCACGACAGGCTGGGTGGGACACTGAAGCTTTCTTT.